This entry lists 20 T cell receptor beta chains sequenced from one sample in a study of cytomegalovirus exposure and HLA in healthy donors. The PCR ran on 60 Vbeta and 13 Jbeta primers. Sequencing used immunoSEQ multiplex PCR; TCRdb keeps in-frame clones, though not all of them. The sample includes around 87,000 clones, approximately 84% of them seen just once. The sequenced sample was PBMCs. The receptors originated from a girl aged 2-10 years in good health and CMV-seropositive.

The chain couples TRBV19 to TRBJ1-5; D unresolved. Trimming pared 2 bases from V and 4 bases from J, leaving 12 bases between. Germline CDR1 and CDR2: LNHDA and SQIVND (reference sequence). CDR3 length: 15 amino acids. The CDR3 sequence is CASSIFDIWNQPQHF. CDR3 coding DNA: TGTGCCAGTAGTATATTTGACATTTGGAATCAGCCCCAGCATTTT.

CDR3 in amino acids: CASSERTGGEKLFF. The CDR3 nucleotides are TGTGCCAGCAGTGAGCGGACAGGTGGTGAAAAACTGTTTTTT. This rearrangement joins TRBV2 to TRBJ1-4; TRBD1 matches 7 bases. With 3 bases clipped from V and 7 bases from J, the junction kept 5 bases outside the gene matches. CDR1 is SNHLY, CDR2 FYNNEI, per germline. CDR3 length: 14 residues.

In its sample, this clone was seen a few times. This rearrangement joins TRBV30 to TRBJ2-1; 9 bases are shared with TRBD2. The trim removed 2 bases at V and 9 bases at J, leaving 8 bases unmatched. Germline V gene lookup returns CDR1 GTSNPN and CDR2 SVGIG (reference sequence). The CDR3 is 14 residues long. The CDR3 bases are TGTGCCTGGAGTTCGGTAGCGGGGGAAAGTGAGCAGTTCTTC. Amino acids: CAWSSVAGESEQFF.

This clone has only one observation. The chain links TRBV6-5 to TRBJ1-5; no reliable D call. The ends were cut back, 6 bases at V and 1 base at J, with 10 bases in the middle. There are 14 residues in the CDR3. Germline values: CDR1 MNHEY, CDR2 SVGAGI. The CDR3 loop is CASRSGGSNQPQHF. The DNA for the CDR3 is TGTGCCAGCAGATCGGGAGGAAGCAATCAGCCCCAGCATTTT.

This chain links TRBV4-3 with TRBJ2-7, with D maybe TRBD2 (5 bases). With 0 bases removed from V and 1 base from J, the gap between germline ends came to 10 bases. Germline V gives CDR1 LGHNA, CDR2 YSLEER. This CDR3 spans 15 amino acids. CDR3 protein: CASSQDVGGSYEQYF. In nucleotides, the CDR3 is TGCGCCAGCAGCCAAGATGTAGGCGGGTCCTACGAGCAGTACTTC.

The J gene is TRBJ1-1, the V gene TRBV6-1, with 8 bases fitting TRBD1. The CDR3 runs to 13 residues. The germline V gene encodes CDR1 MNHNS and CDR2 SASEGT. V was clipped by 6 bases and J by 4 bases; unmatched bases: 4. CDR3 region: CASRDRGGTEAFF. The CDR3 coding sequence is TGTGCCAGCAGAGACAGGGGCGGCACTGAAGCTTTCTTT.

The chain links TRBV15 to TRBJ1-2; TRBD1 agrees at 7 bases. Per germline, CDR1 LNHNV and CDR2 YYDKDF (reference sequence). CDR3 size: 14 residues. V lost 1 base and J lost 2; bases outside the gene matches: 1. The CDR3 reads CATSRGGGNYGYTF. CDR3 coding DNA: TGTGCCACCAGCAGAGGAGGGGGCAACTATGGCTACACCTTC.

The rearrangement links TRBV27 to TRBJ1-2; no clear D gene. CDR1 is MNHEY and CDR2 is SMNVEV in the germline V gene (reference sequence). The CDR3 has 13 residues. V dropped 2 bases and J dropped 8 bases, with 12 bases sitting between them. The CDR3 loop reads CASSLGPGIGYTF. The CDR3 DNA follows: TGTGCCAGCAGTTTAGGACCGGGGATCGGCTACACCTTC.

V gene TRBV6-5 combines with J gene TRBJ2-5; a weak D match, TRBD2 (7 bases). Germline values: CDR1 MNHEY, CDR2 SVGAGI. The V end was cut by 7 bases, the J end by 5 bases, with 17 bases between. The CDR3 has 14 residues. The CDR3: CASNTGGVGETQYF. CDR3 sequence (DNA): TGTGCCAGCAATACGGGGGGCGTGGGGGAGACCCAGTACTTC.

The chain combines TRBV5-1 with TRBJ2-4; TRBD2 matches at 10 bases. The V gene end was trimmed by 0 bases and the J gene end by 0 bases; junction bases not matched to a gene: 3. The CDR3 spans 17 residues. Germline CDR1 is SGHRS and CDR2 is YFSETQ. The CDR3 region has the DNA TGCGCCAGCAGCTTGGCCCTAGCGGGAGTAGCCAAAAACATTCAGTACTTC. Translated: CASSLALAGVAKNIQYF.

CDR3 DNA sequence: TGTGCCACTCAGGCGTCAGGGCAGGCGTCCTACGAGCAGTACTTC. As protein: CATQASGQASYEQYF. The chain recombines TRBV19 with TRBJ2-7; maybe TRBD1 (5 bases). The CDR3 has 15 residues. V gave up 10 bases and J gave up 1 base, with 20 bases separating them. Germline V gene lookup returns CDR1 LNHDA and CDR2 SQIVND (reference sequence).

The chain has TRBV6-1 and TRBJ1-4, with D perhaps TRBD1 (6 bases). Trimming stripped 10 bases from V and 3 bases from J, with 18 bases between. Germline CDR1 is MNHNS and CDR2 is SASEGT. This CDR3 is 15 amino acids long. The CDR3 region has the DNA TGTGCCACCTCGATCAGGGGCACGGCTAATGAAAAACTGTTTTTT. Amino acid sequence: CATSIRGTANEKLFF.

The chain combines TRBV19 with TRBJ2-7; D not resolved. This CDR3 is built from 11 residues. Germline V lookup: CDR1 LNHDA, CDR2 SQIVND (reference sequence). The germline V and J ends were trimmed by 6 bases and 1 base, with 4 bases remaining between them. The CDR3 protein is CASSQSYEQYF. CDR3 nucleotide sequence: TGTGCCAGTAGCCAATCCTACGAGCAGTACTTC.

This sequence joins TRBV18 and TRBJ2-7, with D possibly being TRBD1 (5 bases). Germline-derived CDR1 and CDR2 are KGHSH and LQKENI. This CDR3 has 13 residues. V lost 9 bases to trimming and J lost 3 bases, with 15 bases between them. As DNA, the CDR3 is TGTGCCAGTCTGATGGGGCTAGGCTACGAGCAGTACTTC. Its protein product is CASLMGLGYEQYF.

The chain has TRBV7-2 and TRBJ2-4; TRBD1 is a possible D gene (6 bases). V lost 2 bases and J lost 7, with 12 bases in between. Germline CDR1 is SGHTA and CDR2 is FQGNSA. This CDR3 has 14 residues. The DNA of the CDR3 is TGTGCCAGCAGCTTAACAGGGAGTGCGAACATTCAGTACTTC. Residues: CASSLTGSANIQYF.

The chain couples TRBV11-2 to TRBJ2-1, with 7 bases fitting TRBD1. Trimming took 2 bases from V and 3 from J; bases not matched to a gene: 7. In germline, CDR1 is SGHAT, CDR2 FQNNGV. CDR3 size: 16 residues. The CDR3 loop is CASSLSRQGYYNEQFF. The DNA for the CDR3 is TGTGCCAGCAGCTTAAGCAGACAGGGCTACTACAATGAGCAGTTCTTC.

The J gene is TRBJ1-4, the V gene TRBV6-6; D not certain. CDR1 and CDR2 (germline): MNHNY, SVGAGI (reference sequence). This CDR3 is built from 14 residues. V lost 4 bases and J 8 bases, leaving 14 bases between the germline ends. CDR3 nucleotide sequence: TGTGCCAGCAGTTCAGGCCGGTGGGAGGAAAAACTGTTTTTT. Its translation: CASSSGRWEEKLFF.

This sequence joins TRBV12-5 and TRBJ1-3; 7 nucleotides line up with TRBD1. V trimming: 4 bases; J trimming: 2 bases; junction bases outside the gene matches: 8. The CDR3 totals 16 residues. Per the germline V gene, CDR1 is LGHNT and CDR2 is FRNRAP. The DNA of the CDR3 is TGTGCTAGTGGTTCGACAGGGCAAACGACTGGAAACACCATATATTTT. This encodes CASGSTGQTTGNTIYF. Complete variable domain (other parts from reference TRBV12-5 and TRBJ1-3): DARVTQTPRHKVTEMGQEVTMRCQPILGHNTVFWYRQTMMQGLELLAYFRNRAPLDDSGMPKDRFSAEMPDATLATLKIQPSEPRDSAVYFCASGSTGQTTGNTIYFGEGSWLTVV.

The chain links TRBV28 to TRBJ1-2, with 8 bases aligning to TRBD1. Germline V gene lookup returns CDR1 MDHEN and CDR2 SYDVKM. CDR3 length equals 14 residues. With V trimmed by 6 bases and J by 5 bases, 8 bases remained unmatched. This CDR3 is CASSQGQGKYGYTF. Written as DNA, the CDR3 is TGTGCCAGCAGCCAAGGACAGGGTAAATATGGCTACACCTTC.

The gene calls are TRBV28 and TRBJ2-2; no clear D gene. The germline CDR1 and CDR2 sequences are MDHEN and SYDVKM. V was shortened by 10 bases and J by 5 bases, with 17 bases between the two germline ends. There are 14 residues in the CDR3. CDR3 residues: CATFEERKTGELFF. CDR3 nucleotides: TGTGCCACTTTCGAGGAGAGGAAAACCGGGGAGCTGTTTTTT.